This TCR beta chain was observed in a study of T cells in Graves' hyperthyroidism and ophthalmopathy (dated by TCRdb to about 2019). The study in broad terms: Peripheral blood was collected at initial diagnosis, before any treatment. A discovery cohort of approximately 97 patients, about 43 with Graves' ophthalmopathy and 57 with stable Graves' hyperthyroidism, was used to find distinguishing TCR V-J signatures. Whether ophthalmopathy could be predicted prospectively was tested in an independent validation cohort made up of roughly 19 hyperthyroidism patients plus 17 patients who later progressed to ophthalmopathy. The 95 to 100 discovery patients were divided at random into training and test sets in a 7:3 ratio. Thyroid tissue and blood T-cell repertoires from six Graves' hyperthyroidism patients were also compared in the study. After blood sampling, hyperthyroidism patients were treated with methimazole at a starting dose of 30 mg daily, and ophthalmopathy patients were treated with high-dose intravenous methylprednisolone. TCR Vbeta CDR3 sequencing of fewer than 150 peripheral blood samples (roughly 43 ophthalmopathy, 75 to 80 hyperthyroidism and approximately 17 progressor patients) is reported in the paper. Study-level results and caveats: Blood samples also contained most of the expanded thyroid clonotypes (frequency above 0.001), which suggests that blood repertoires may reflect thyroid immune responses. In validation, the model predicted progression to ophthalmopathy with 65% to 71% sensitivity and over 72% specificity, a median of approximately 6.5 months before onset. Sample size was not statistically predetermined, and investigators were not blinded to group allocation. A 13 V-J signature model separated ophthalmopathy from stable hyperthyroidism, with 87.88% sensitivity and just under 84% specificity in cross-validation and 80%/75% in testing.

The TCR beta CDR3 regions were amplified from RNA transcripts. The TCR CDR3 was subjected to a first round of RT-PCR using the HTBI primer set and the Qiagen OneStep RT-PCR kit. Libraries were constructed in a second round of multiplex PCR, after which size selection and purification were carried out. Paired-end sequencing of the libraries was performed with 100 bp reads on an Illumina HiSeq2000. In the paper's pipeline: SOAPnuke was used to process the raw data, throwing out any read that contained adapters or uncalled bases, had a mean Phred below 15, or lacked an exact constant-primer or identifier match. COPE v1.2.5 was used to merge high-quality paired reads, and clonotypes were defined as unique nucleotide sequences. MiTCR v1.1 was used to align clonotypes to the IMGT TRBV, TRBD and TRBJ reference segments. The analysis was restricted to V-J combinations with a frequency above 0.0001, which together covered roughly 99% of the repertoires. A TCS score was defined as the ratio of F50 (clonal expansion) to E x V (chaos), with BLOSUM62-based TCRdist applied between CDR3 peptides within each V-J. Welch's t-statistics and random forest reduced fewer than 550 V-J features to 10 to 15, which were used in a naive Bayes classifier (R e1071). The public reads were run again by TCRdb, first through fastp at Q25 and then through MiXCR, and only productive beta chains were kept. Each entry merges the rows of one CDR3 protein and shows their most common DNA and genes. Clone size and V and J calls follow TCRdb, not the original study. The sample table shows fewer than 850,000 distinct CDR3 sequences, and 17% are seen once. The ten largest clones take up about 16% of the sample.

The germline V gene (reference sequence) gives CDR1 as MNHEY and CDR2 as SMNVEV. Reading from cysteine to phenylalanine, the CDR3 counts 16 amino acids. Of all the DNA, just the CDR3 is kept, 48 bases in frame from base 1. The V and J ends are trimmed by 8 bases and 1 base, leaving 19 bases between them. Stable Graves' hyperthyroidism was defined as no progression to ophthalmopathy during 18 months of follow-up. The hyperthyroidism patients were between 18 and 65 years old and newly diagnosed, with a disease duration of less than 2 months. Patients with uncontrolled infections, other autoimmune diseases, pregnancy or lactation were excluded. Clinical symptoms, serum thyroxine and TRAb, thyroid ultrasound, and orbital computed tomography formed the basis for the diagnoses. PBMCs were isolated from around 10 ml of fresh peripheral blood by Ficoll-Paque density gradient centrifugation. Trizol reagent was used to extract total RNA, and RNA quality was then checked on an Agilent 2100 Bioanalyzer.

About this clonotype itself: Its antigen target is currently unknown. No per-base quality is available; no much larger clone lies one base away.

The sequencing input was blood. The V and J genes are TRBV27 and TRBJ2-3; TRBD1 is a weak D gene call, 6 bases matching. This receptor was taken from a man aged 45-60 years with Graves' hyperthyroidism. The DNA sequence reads TGTGCCAGCTCACCACAGAGGGCAGGGGGCACAGATACGCAGTATTTT. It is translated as CASSPQRAGGTDTQYF.